The 10 T cell receptor beta chains below all came from one sample that was sequenced in a study of beta chain features in type 1 diabetes. The entirety of the isolated RNA underwent reverse transcription, so expressed TCRB transcripts were sequenced. Repertoires were generated with immunoSEQ multiplex PCR, while TCRdb's copy carries only in-frame clones and drops some. This sample yields tens of thousands of clones, of which 25% to 35% are seen a single time; 0.4% to 0.55% belongs to the top ten. Sequencing was done on a sample of stem cell memory CD4+ T cells from blood. The source is a woman younger than 30 in good health.

Written as DNA, the CDR3 is TGTGCCAGCAGCGGCACTAGCGGAGGGGAAACGCAGTATTTT. Translation gives CASSGTSGGETQYF. The chain is built from TRBV5-4 and TRBJ2-3; 8 bases agree with TRBD2. Germline-derived CDR1 and CDR2 are SGHNT and YYREEE (reference sequence). The CDR3 has 14 amino acids. With 4 bases clipped from V and 9 bases from J, the junction kept 10 bases outside the gene matches.

The chain is built from TRBV2 and TRBJ1-5; possibly TRBD1 for D (5 bases). V lost 6 bases, J lost 3 bases, and 12 bases lay in between. CDR1 is SNHLY, CDR2 FYNNEI, per germline. The CDR3 has 14 amino acids. CDR3 sequence (DNA): TGTGCCAGCAGCGCGGGACTGTTCAATCAGCCCCAGCATTTT. Translated: CASSAGLFNQPQHF.

The chain recombines TRBV5-1 with TRBJ2-5, with D tentatively TRBD2 (5 bases). Germline CDR1 SGHRS, CDR2 YFSETQ. Trimming removed 1 base from V and 3 bases from J, with 7 bases in between. CDR3 size: 13 residues. DNA of the CDR3: TGCGCCAGCAGCTTGTGGGGAGAAGAGACCCAGTACTTC. The encoded protein is CASSLWGEETQYF.

This clone was seen only a few times. V and J are TRBV6-5 and TRBJ1-1; 8 nucleotides agree with TRBD1. Germline CDR1 and CDR2: MNHEY and SVGAGI. The CDR3 sequence is 14 residues long. V was clipped by 7 bases and J by 1 base; unmatched bases: 5. CDR3 bases: TGTGCCAGCATCAAAGGACAGGGGAACACTGAAGCTTTCTTT. Residues: CASIKGQGNTEAFF.

J is TRBJ2-1 and V is TRBV6-5, with 7 bases fitting TRBD1. The ends lost 5 bases at V and 6 bases at J; junction bases unmatched: 10. Germline V gives CDR1 MNHEY, CDR2 SVGAGI. This CDR3 contains 15 residues. This chain's CDR3 is CASSRDRALGNEQFF. The CDR3, as DNA: TGTGCCAGCAGTCGTGACAGGGCCCTAGGCAATGAGCAGTTCTTC.

The chain combines TRBV5-1 with TRBJ1-1; TRBD1 is a possible D gene (5 bases). Germline V gives CDR1 SGHRS, CDR2 YFSETQ. Deletions cut 2 bases from V and 3 bases from J, with 14 bases between. The CDR3 is 15 amino acids. DNA for the CDR3: TGCGCCAGCAGCTTCCAGGGCGGCCGGGACACTGAAGCTTTCTTT. This encodes CASSFQGGRDTEAFF.

This clone appeared a few times. The rearrangement uses TRBV2 and TRBJ1-2, with D maybe TRBD1 (5 bases). Germline V CDR1 and CDR2: SNHLY, FYNNEI. Between the trimmed V and J ends, which lost 2 bases and 2 bases, there was a span of 9 bases. This CDR3 region has 14 residues. Here the CDR3 DNA reads TGTGCCAGCAGTGAAAATGACAGCAACTATGGCTACACCTTC. Residues: CASSENDSNYGYTF.

This chain joins TRBV30 and TRBJ1-1; 8 bases fit TRBD1. V gave up 4 bases and J gave up 1 base; unmatched junction bases: 5. Germline V gene lookup returns CDR1 GTSNPN and CDR2 SVGIG (reference sequence). The CDR3 has 14 residues. The CDR3 DNA follows: TGTGCCTGGACTAGACAGGGGACGAACACTGAAGCTTTCTTT. Translated: CAWTRQGTNTEAFF.

V and J are TRBV5-6 and TRBJ1-4, with D perhaps matching TRBD1 (5 bases). Trimming pared 3 bases from V and 8 bases from J, leaving 14 bases between. Germline V lookup: CDR1 SGHDT, CDR2 YYEEEE. The CDR3 is 14 amino acids. The CDR3 region is CASSSPGTEEKLFF. CDR3 bases: TGTGCCAGCAGCTCCCCCGGGACTGAGGAAAAACTGTTTTTT.

The chain combines TRBV5-1 with TRBJ1-2; 10 bases are shared with TRBD1. Germline CDR1 SGHRS, CDR2 YFSETQ. The CDR3 spans 16 residues. J gave up 3 bases and V 3 bases, and 8 bases lay outside the gene matches. This CDR3 is CASSSLGQGGDYGYTF. CDR3 coding DNA: TGCGCCAGCAGCTCGCTCGGACAGGGGGGGGACTATGGCTACACCTTC.